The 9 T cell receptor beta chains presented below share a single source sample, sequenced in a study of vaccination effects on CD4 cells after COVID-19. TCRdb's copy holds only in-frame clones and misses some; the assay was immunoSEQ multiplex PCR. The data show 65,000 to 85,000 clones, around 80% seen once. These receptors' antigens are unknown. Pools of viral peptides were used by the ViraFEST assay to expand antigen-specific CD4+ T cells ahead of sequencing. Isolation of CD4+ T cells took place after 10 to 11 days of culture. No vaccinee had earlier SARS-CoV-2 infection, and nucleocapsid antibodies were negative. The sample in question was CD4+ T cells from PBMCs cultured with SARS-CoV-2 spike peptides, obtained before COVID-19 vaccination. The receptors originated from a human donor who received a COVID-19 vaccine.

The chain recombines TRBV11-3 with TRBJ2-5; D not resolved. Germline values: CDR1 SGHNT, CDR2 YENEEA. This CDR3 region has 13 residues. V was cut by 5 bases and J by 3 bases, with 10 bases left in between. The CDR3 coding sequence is TGTGCCAGCAGCCCCCCGGAGAAAGAGACCCAGTACTTC. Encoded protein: CASSPPEKETQYF. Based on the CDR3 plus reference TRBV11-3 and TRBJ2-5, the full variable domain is EAGVVQSPRYKIIEKKQPVAFWCNPISGHNTLYWYLQNLGQGPELLIRYENEEAVDDSQLPKDRFSAERLKGVDSTLKIQPAELGDSAVYLCASSPPEKETQYFGPGTRLLVL.

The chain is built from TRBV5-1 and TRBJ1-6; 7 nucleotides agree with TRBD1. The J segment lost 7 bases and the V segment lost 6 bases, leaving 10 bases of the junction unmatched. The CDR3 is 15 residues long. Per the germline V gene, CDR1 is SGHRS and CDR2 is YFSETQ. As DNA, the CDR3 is TGCGCCAGCACCACAGATAGGGGGCAAAATTCACCCCTCCACTTT. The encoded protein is CASTTDRGQNSPLHF.

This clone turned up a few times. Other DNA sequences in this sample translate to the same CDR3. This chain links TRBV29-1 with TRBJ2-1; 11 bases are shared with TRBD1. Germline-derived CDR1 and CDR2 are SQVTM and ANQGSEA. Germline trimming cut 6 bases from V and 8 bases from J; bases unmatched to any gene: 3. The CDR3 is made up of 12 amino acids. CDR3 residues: CSVWTGGDEQFF. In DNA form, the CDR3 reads TGCAGCGTCTGGACAGGGGGCGATGAGCAGTTCTTC.

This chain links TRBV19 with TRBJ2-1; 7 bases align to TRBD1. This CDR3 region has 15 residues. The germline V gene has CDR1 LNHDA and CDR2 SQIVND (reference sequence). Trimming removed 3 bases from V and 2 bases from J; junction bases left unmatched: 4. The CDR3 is CASSMAGGTYNEQFF. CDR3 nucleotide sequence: TGTGCCAGTAGTATGGCAGGGGGAACCTACAATGAGCAGTTCTTC.

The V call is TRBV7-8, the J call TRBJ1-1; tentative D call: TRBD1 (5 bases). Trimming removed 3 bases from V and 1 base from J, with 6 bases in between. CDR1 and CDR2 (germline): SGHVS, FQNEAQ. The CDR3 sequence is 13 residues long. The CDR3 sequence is CASSFTGNTEAFF. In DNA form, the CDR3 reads TGTGCCAGCAGCTTCACAGGGAACACTGAAGCTTTCTTT.

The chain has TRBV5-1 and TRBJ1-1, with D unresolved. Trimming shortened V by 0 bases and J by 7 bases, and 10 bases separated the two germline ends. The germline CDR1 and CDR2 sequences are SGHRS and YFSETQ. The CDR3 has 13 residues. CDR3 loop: CASSLVGNDEAFF. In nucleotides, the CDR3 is TGCGCCAGCAGCTTGGTCGGGAATGATGAAGCTTTCTTT. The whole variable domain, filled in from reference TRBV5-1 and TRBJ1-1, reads KAGVTQTPRYLIKTRGQQVTLSCSPISGHRSVSWYQQTPGQGLQFLFEYFSETQRNKGNFPGRFSGRQFSNSRSEMNVSTLELGDSALYLCASSLVGNDEAFFGQGTRLTVV.

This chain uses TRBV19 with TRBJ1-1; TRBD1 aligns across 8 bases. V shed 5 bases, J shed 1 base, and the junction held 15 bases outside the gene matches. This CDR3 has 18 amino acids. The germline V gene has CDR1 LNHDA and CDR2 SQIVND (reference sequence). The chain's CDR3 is CASSGQGRGFRWNTEAFF. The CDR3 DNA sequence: TGTGCCAGTAGTGGACAGGGTCGCGGTTTTCGTTGGAACACTGAAGCTTTCTTT. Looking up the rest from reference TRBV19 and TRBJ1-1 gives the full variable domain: DGGITQSPKYLFRKEGQNVTLSCEQNLNHDAMYWYRQDPGQGLRLIYYSQIVNDFQKGDIAEGYSVSREKKESFPLTVTSAQKNPTAFYLCASSGQGRGFRWNTEAFFGQGTRLTVV.

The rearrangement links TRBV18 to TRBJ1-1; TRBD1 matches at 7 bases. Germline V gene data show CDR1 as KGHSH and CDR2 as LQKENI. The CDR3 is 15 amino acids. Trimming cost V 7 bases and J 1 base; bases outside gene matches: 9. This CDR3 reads CASCPGQHPNTEAFF. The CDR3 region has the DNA TGTGCCAGCTGTCCGGGACAGCACCCGAACACTGAAGCTTTCTTT.

CDR3 protein: CASSIWGRNQPQHF. The CDR3 DNA sequence: TGTGCCAGTAGTATCTGGGGGCGCAATCAGCCCCAGCATTTT. The chain combines TRBV19 with TRBJ1-5, with D perhaps TRBD1 (6 bases). Germline V lookup: CDR1 LNHDA, CDR2 SQIVND (reference sequence). The CDR3 loop spans 14 amino acids. V shed 3 bases and J shed 2 bases, with 8 bases lying between them. Based on the CDR3 plus reference TRBV19 and TRBJ1-5, the full variable domain is DGGITQSPKYLFRKEGQNVTLSCEQNLNHDAMYWYRQDPGQGLRLIYYSQIVNDFQKGDIAEGYSVSREKKESFPLTVTSAQKNPTAFYLCASSIWGRNQPQHFGDGTRLSIL.